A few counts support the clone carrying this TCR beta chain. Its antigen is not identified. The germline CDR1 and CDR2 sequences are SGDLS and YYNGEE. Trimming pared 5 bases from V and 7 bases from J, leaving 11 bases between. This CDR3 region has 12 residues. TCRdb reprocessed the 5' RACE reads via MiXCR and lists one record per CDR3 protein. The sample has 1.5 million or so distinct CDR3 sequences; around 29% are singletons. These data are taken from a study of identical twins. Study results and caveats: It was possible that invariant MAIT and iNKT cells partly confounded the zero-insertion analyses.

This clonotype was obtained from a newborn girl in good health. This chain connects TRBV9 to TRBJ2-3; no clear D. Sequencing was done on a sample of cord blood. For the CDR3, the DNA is TGTGCCAGCAGTCACGATGGAAATACGCAGTATTTT. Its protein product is CASSHDGNTQYF.